This is a list of T cell receptor beta chains from one sample in a study of cytomegalovirus exposure and HLA in healthy donors. Method: immunoSEQ multiplex PCR; TCRdb's copy keeps in-frame clones and lacks some. This sample has approximately 110,000 clones; around 80% occur once, and the top ten carry 3% to 4%. Sequencing used PBMCs. The receptor source for this set is a woman aged 35 to 49 in good health and CMV-seronegative. Each CDR3 is given with its conserved first and last residue. A D gene is named only where the DNA matches it firmly. Rows give clone size only sometimes, using once, few, many, or a class for an expanded clone.

- | - | TRBJ2-7 | TRBV15 | TGTGCCACCAGCAGAGATCATGGTAGCGCTGCCTACGAGCAGTACTTC | CATSRDHGSAAYEQYF
- | - | TRBJ2-5 | TRBV11-2 | TGTGCCAGCAGCTTAGCCAGGGTCCAAGAGACCCAGTACTTC | CASSLARVQETQYF
TRBD1 | - | TRBJ2-1 | TRBV5-5 | TGTGCCAGCAGCTTGGCAGGGGGCGCCTTTAATGAGCAGTTCTTC | CASSLAGGAFNEQFF
- | - | TRBJ1-2 | TRBV28 | TGTGCCAGCAGTTTTACCACAGCTAACTATGGCTACACCTTC | CASSFTTANYGYTF
- | - | TRBJ1-5 | TRBV5-5 | TGTGCCAGCAGCTTGGGAACAGATCAGCCCCAGCATTTT | CASSLGTDQPQHF
- | - | TRBJ1-5 | TRBV7-9 | TGTGCCAGCAGCCTCGGACACCAGCAGCCCCAGCATTTT | CASSLGHQQPQHF
- | once | TRBJ2-7 | TRBV16 | TGTGCCAGCAGCCAAAGCAGGCAATCCTACGAGCAGTACTTC | CASSQSRQSYEQYF
TRBD1 | - | TRBJ1-4 | TRBV28 | TGTGCCAGCAGCCTCAGGGGGCGTGCAAGTGAAAAACTGTTTTTT | CASSLRGRASEKLFF
TRBD1 | - | TRBJ1-5 | TRBV6-6 | TGTGCCAGCAGTTCGACAGGGGTCAATCAGCCCCAGCATTTT | CASSSTGVNQPQHF
TRBD2 | few | TRBJ2-1 | TRBV28 | TGTGCCAGCAGTTTATACCTAGCGGGCGGTGAGCAGTTCTTC | CASSLYLAGGEQFF
- | - | TRBJ1-2 | TRBV9 | TGTGCCAGCAGCGTCTCCGGGACAACTAACTATGGCTACACCTTC | CASSVSGTTNYGYTF
- | once | TRBJ2-2 | TRBV30 | TGTGCCTGGAGTACAAACACCGGGGAGCTGTTTTTT | CAWSTNTGELFF
TRBD1 | - | TRBJ1-6 | TRBV30 | TGTGCCTGGAGCTACAGGGGTCCAAATTCACCCCTCCACTTT | CAWSYRGPNSPLHF
- | - | TRBJ2-1 | TRBV18 | TGTGCCAGCTCACCACTTTACTCTAGCTCGAACAATGAGCAGTTCTTC | CASSPLYSSSNNEQFF
- | - | TRBJ2-7 | TRBV7-6 | TGTGCCAGCAGCGCAAGTACCGGGACTCGGTTTGGCGAGCAGTACTTC | CASSASTGTRFGEQYF
- | - | TRBJ1-6 | TRBV9 | TGTGCCAGCAGCTTCCGGGACTCAAATTCACCCCTCCACTTT | CASSFRDSNSPLHF
TRBD2 | - | TRBJ2-3 | TRBV4-1 | TGCGCCAGCAGCCAAGTGAATCCGGGGGGAGGAGATACGCAGTATTTT | CASSQVNPGGGDTQYF
- | - | TRBJ2-1 | TRBV7-9 | TGTGCCAGCAGCTTGCGACTAGTTTACAATGAGCAGTTCTTC | CASSLRLVYNEQFF
TRBD2 | - | TRBJ2-2 | TRBV5-1 | TGCGCCAGCAGTCGGACTAGCCAAAACACCGGGGAGCTGTTTTTT | CASSRTSQNTGELFF
- | - | TRBJ2-2 | TRBV28 | TGTGCCAGCAGTTTATGGGCAGGGGAGACCGGGGAGCTGTTTTTT | CASSLWAGETGELFF
TRBD2 | - | TRBJ2-1 | TRBV25-1 | TGTGCCAGCAGGGCTGACTTAGCGGGCGGGGGGGCCCTTTCCGAGCAGTTCTTC | CASRADLAGGGALSEQFF
TRBD1 | - | TRBJ2-7 | TRBV6-6 | TGTGCCAGTGGGGAGGGGACAGGGTTCAACGAGCAGTACTTC | CASGEGTGFNEQYF
- | - | TRBJ2-5 | TRBV11-2 | TGTGCCAGCAGCTTAGGGACACAAGAGACCCAGTACTTC | CASSLGTQETQYF
TRBD2 | - | TRBJ2-2 | TRBV27 | TGTGCCAGCAGCACCCTAGCGGGAGTGGGAACCGGGGAGCTGTTTTTT | CASSTLAGVGTGELFF
- | - | TRBJ1-3 | TRBV28 | TGTGCCAGCAGTTTCGACACGAGCTCTGGAAACACCATATATTTT | CASSFDTSSGNTIYF
- | once | TRBJ2-1 | TRBV6-5 | TGTGCCAGCAGCCGAGCGGTTAGCTCCTACAATGAGCAGTTCTTC | CASSRAVSSYNEQFF
- | - | TRBJ1-2 | TRBV28 | TGTGCCAGCAGTTTAGGGCGGGCTGGCTACACCTTC | CASSLGRAGYTF
TRBD1 | few | TRBJ1-2 | TRBV7-2 | TGTGCCAGCAGCCCGACAGGGGTAAACTTTGGGTACACCTTC | CASSPTGVNFGYTF
TRBD1 | - | TRBJ2-1 | TRBV9 | TGTGCCAGCAGCGTAGTAGGGGGGACAGGGGGTTCCTACAATGAGCAGTTCTTC | CASSVVGGTGGSYNEQFF
- | - | TRBJ2-3 | TRBV6-5 | TGTGCCAGCAGTTACTCAGGGCGGGGAGGCACAGATACGCAGTATTTT | CASSYSGRGGTDTQYF
- | - | TRBJ2-7 | TRBV6-4 | TGTGCCAGCAGTGGGACAGCGGAGCAGTACTTC | CASSGTAEQYF
- | - | TRBJ1-4 | TRBV14 | TGTGCCAGCAGCCAAGAGGGGGGGACTAATGAAAAACTGTTTTTT | CASSQEGGTNEKLFF
- | - | TRBJ2-1 | TRBV19 | TGTGCCAGTAGTATCTCGTGGAGCTCCTACAATGAGCAGTTCTTC | CASSISWSSYNEQFF
- | - | TRBJ2-2 | TRBV9 | TGTGCCAGCAGCGTAGCCGCAGGGCGGAACACCGGGGAGCTGTTTTTT | CASSVAAGRNTGELFF
- | few | TRBJ2-7 | TRBV29-1 | TGCAGCGTTGAAGATTTGGGGGGACAGTCATTAGAGCAGTACTTC | CSVEDLGGQSLEQYF
- | - | TRBJ1-1 | TRBV14 | TGTGCCAGCAGCCAACAGGTCCGGTCTGAAGCTTTCTTT | CASSQQVRSEAFF
- | - | TRBJ2-2 | TRBV2 | TGTGCCAGCACCTTACTGCGAGGAGACGGGGAGCTGTTTTTT | CASTLLRGDGELFF
- | - | TRBJ1-5 | TRBV30 | TGTGCCTGGAGCTTGACCAACTACAATCAGCCCCAGCATTTT | CAWSLTNYNQPQHF
TRBD1 | few | TRBJ2-1 | TRBV19 | TGTGCCAGTACCCAGGGACAGGGGAAGTCGGATGAGCAGTTCTTC | CASTQGQGKSDEQFF
TRBD1 | - | TRBJ2-3 | TRBV29-1 | TGCAGCGTCGAAGAGACAGGGGCAGATACGCAGTATTTT | CSVEETGADTQYF
- | few | TRBJ1-5 | TRBV4-3 | TGCGCCAGCAGCCAAGATAGGGGGAATCAGCCCCAGCATTTT | CASSQDRGNQPQHF
- | - | TRBJ1-6 | TRBV7-2 | TGTGCCAGCAACGTGGGGGGGAATTCACCCCTCCACTTT | CASNVGGNSPLHF
TRBD1 | once | TRBJ2-2 | TRBV7-8 | TGTGCCAGCAGCTCAAACCCCGGGACAGGGGGCACCGGGGAGCTGTTTTTT | CASSSNPGTGGTGELFF
TRBD1 | - | TRBJ1-2 | TRBV10-3 | TGTGCCTTCTCCCCGGGACAGGGATTCTATGGCTACACCTTC | CAFSPGQGFYGYTF
TRBD1 | few | TRBJ1-1 | TRBV7-2 | TGTGCCAGCAGCTTAAGGACAGGGGTGAACACTGAAGCTTTCTTT | CASSLRTGVNTEAFF
TRBD1 | - | TRBJ1-3 | TRBV7-2 | TGTGCCAGCAGCTTCGCCGGGACAGCCTCTGGAAACACCATATATTTT | CASSFAGTASGNTIYF
- | - | TRBJ2-7 | TRBV7-8 | TGTGCCAGCAGCTTAGTATCCAACGGGGAGCAGTACTTC | CASSLVSNGEQYF
TRBD2 | - | TRBJ2-5 | TRBV7-2 | TGTGCCAGCAGCGGGGGACTAGCGGGAACCTCTCTCCAAGAGACCCAGTACTTC | CASSGGLAGTSLQETQYF
- | few | TRBJ1-1 | TRBV28 | TGTGCCAGCAGTGGTACCAGGGAGAACACTGAAGCTTTCTTT | CASSGTRENTEAFF